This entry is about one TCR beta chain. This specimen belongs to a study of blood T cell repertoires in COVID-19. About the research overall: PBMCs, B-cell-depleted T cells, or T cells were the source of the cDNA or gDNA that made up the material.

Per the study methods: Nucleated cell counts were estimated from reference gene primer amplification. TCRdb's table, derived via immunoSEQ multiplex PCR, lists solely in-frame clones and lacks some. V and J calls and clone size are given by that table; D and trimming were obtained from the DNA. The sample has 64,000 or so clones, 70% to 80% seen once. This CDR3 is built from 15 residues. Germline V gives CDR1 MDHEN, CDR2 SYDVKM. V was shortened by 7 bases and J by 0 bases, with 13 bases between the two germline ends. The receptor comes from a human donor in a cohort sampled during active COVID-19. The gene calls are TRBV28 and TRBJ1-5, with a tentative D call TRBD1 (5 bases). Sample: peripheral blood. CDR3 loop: CASTTDSYSNQPQHF. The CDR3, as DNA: TGTGCCAGCACCACCGACAGTTATAGCAATCAGCCCCAGCATTTT.